The sample holds a few counts of the clone carrying this TCR beta chain. Measured with immunoSEQ multiplex PCR; TCRdb has only the in-frame clones, and not every one. The table shows a few hundred thousand clones, with approximately 89% occurring only once. The data originate from a study of blood T cell repertoires in COVID-19. In the study overall: PBMCs, B-cell-depleted T cells, or T cells provided the cDNA or gDNA that made up the material.

Participants came from 24 US areas, aged roughly 18 to 89 years. Clinical histories supplied by participants themselves formed the basis of cohort assignment. Per germline, CDR1 SGHNT and CDR2 YENEEA. CDR3 length equals 13 residues. V shed 0 bases and J shed 4 bases, with 6 bases lying between them. The receptor was derived from a woman aged 40-49 years with acute COVID-19. The sample consisted of PBMCs or T cells enriched from blood (not recorded which). V usage is TRBV11-3 and J usage is TRBJ1-2; D not certain. The CDR3 DNA reads TGTGCCAGCAGCTTAGAACAGAGCTATGGCTACACCTTC. It yields the protein CASSLEQSYGYTF.